Below are 3 T cell receptor beta chains sequenced from a single sample in a study of OX40 agonist ivuxolimab in advanced cancers. Libraries were constructed by the immunoSEQ multiplex PCR assay. Drawn from immuneACCESS, this table holds only the in-frame rearrangements with V and J called that TCRdb kept. Clones are partly lost; checked studies trace under half to an unresolved V gene and leave the rest unexplained. The sample profile shows 50,000 to 60,000 clones; 88% of them were found once. The ten most abundant clones make up more than 13% of the sample. The input for sequencing was CD4+ or CD8+ T cells sorted from blood, taken in a trial of the OX40 agonist ivuxolimab. Every receptor here comes from an adult with an advanced solid tumor such as melanoma, head and neck, liver or kidney cancer.

This chain uses TRBV2 with TRBJ2-5; D is unclear. Trimming cost V 3 bases and J 5 bases, with 10 bases left between them. Per germline, CDR1 SNHLY and CDR2 FYNNEI. There are 13 residues in the CDR3. The CDR3 region is CASSEWVRETQYF. The CDR3 DNA reads TGTGCCAGCAGTGAGTGGGTAAGGGAGACCCAGTACTTC.

This rearrangement joins TRBV25-1 to TRBJ1-4; D unresolved. V lost 3 bases to trimming and J lost 8 bases, with 16 bases between them. Germline-derived CDR1 and CDR2 are MGHDK and SYGVNS. CDR3 size: 15 residues. CDR3 loop: CASSEGWGEGEKLFF. The CDR3 coding sequence is TGTGCCAGCAGTGAGGGCTGGGGAGAAGGAGAAAAACTGTTTTTT.

The chain has TRBV7-9 and TRBJ1-5; weak D call: TRBD1 (6 bases). V was pared by 6 bases and J by 6 bases, with 21 bases between. In germline, CDR1 is SEHNR, CDR2 FQNEAQ (reference sequence). CDR3 length: 16 amino acids. The CDR3 spells CASSYLDRLLVQPQHF. The CDR3 bases are TGTGCCAGCAGTTACCTCGACAGGTTATTAGTTCAGCCCCAGCATTTT.